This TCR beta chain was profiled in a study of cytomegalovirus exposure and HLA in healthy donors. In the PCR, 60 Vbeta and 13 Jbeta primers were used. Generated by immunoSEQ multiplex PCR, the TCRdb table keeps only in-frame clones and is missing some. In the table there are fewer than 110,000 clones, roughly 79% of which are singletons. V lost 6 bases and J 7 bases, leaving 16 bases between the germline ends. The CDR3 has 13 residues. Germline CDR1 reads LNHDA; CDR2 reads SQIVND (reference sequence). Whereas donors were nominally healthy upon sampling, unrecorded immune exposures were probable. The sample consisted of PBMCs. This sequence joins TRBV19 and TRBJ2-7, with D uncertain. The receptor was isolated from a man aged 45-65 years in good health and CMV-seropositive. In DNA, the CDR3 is TGTGCCAGTAGCGCGACTGGAAGTGCGGAGCAGTACTTC. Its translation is CASSATGSAEQYF.